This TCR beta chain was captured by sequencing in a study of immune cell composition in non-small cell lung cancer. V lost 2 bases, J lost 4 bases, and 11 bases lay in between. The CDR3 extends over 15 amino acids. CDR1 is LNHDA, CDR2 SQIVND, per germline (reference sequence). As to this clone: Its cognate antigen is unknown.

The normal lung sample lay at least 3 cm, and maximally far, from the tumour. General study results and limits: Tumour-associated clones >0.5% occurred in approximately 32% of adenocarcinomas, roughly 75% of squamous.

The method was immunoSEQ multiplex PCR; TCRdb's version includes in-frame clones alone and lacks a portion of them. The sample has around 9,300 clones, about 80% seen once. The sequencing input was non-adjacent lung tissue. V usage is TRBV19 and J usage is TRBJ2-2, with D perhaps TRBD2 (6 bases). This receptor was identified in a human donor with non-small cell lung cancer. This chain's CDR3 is CASSIRRGFTGELFF. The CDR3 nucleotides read TGTGCCAGTAGTATACGGCGGGGATTCACCGGGGAGCTGTTTTTT.